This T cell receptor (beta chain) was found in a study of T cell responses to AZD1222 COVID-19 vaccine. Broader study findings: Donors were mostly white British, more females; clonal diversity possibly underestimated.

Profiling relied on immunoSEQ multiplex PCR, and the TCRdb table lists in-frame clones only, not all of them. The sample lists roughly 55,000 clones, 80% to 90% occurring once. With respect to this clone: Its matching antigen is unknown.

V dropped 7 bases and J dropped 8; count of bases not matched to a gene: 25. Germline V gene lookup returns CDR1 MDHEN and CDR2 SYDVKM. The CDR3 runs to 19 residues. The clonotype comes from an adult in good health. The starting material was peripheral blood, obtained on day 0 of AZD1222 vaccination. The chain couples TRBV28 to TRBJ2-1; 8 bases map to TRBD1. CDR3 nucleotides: TGTGCCAGCATAGGATCCGGGACAGGCCCTACCCTAGATCTCGATGAGCAGTTCTTC. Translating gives CASIGSGTGPTLDLDEQFF.